The 30 T cell receptor beta chains below were found in one sample sequenced in a study of cytomegalovirus exposure and HLA in healthy donors. The protocol was immunoSEQ multiplex PCR, while the TCRdb copy is restricted to in-frame clones and leaves out a portion. In the table there are roughly 180,000 clones, 86% of which are singletons. The material sequenced was PBMCs. The source is a man aged 25-40 years in good health and CMV-seropositive.

This rearrangement joins TRBV6-1 to TRBJ2-1; D remains ambiguous. This CDR3 contains 12 residues. V lost 10 bases to trimming and J lost 5 bases, with 12 bases between them. The germline CDR1 and CDR2 sequences are MNHNS and SASEGT. DNA for the CDR3: TGTGCCACCGCAGTAGGGCACAATGAGCAGTTCTTC. The encoded protein is CATAVGHNEQFF.

This clone was detected only once. V is TRBV21-1 and J is TRBJ2-2; TRBD1, the table's D call, lacks a check against the DNA. TRBV21-1 is listed as a pseudogene. The CDR3 is made up of 13 amino acids. CDR3 amino acids: CASSKKDIRALFF. CDR3 bases: TGTGCCAGCAGCAAAAAGGACATAAGGGCGCTGTTTTTT.

V usage is TRBV30 and J usage is TRBJ2-3, with 11 bases matching TRBD2. Trimming cost V 3 bases and J 2 bases; bases outside gene matches: 4. The germline gives CDR1 GTSNPN, CDR2 SVGIG (reference sequence). The CDR3 extends over 15 amino acids. The CDR3 here is CAWSAGLADTDTQYF. The CDR3 DNA sequence: TGTGCCTGGAGCGCGGGACTAGCGGACACAGATACGCAGTATTTT.

This clone appeared a few times. The rearrangement uses TRBV6-5 and TRBJ1-6; D is unclear. The V end lost 2 bases, the J end lost 0 bases, and 8 bases lay between the germline ends. Germline lookup yields CDR1 MNHEY and CDR2 SVGAGI. The CDR3 extends over 16 amino acids. This CDR3 reads CASSYAESSYNSPLHF. The CDR3 region has the DNA TGTGCCAGCAGTTACGCAGAAAGCTCCTATAATTCACCCCTCCACTTT.

V is TRBV6-5 and J is TRBJ2-7; tentative D call: TRBD1 (5 bases). With 6 bases removed from V and 3 bases from J, the gap between germline ends came to 12 bases. CDR3 length: 13 amino acids. In germline, CDR1 is MNHEY, CDR2 SVGAGI. In nucleotides, the CDR3 is TGTGCCAGCAGAAAGCGTACAGGCTACGAGCAGTACTTC. Its protein is CASRKRTGYEQYF.

The sample holds many counts of this clone. The chain links TRBV5-1 to TRBJ1-1; tentative D call: TRBD1 (6 bases). The germline V gene encodes CDR1 SGHRS and CDR2 YFSETQ. This CDR3 is built from 13 residues. Trimming removed 4 bases from V and 7 bases from J, with 14 bases in between. CDR3 nucleotides: TGCGCCAGCAGCCCCCGACAGGAGAGTGAAGCTTTCTTT. It encodes CASSPRQESEAFF. Drawing the rest from reference TRBV5-1 and TRBJ1-1, the complete variable domain is KAGVTQTPRYLIKTRGQQVTLSCSPISGHRSVSWYQQTPGQGLQFLFEYFSETQRNKGNFPGRFSGRQFSNSRSEMNVSTLELGDSALYLCASSPRQESEAFFGQGTRLTVV.

The J gene is TRBJ1-5, the V gene TRBV4-1, with no clear D. Germline V gives CDR1 MGHRA, CDR2 YSYEKL. Trimming shortened V by 4 bases and J by 9 bases, and 13 bases separated the two germline ends. The CDR3 sequence is 13 residues long. CDR3 DNA: TGCGCCAGCAGCCCCGGACCGATTGGGCCCCAGCATTTT. This translates into CASSPGPIGPQHF.

The chain couples TRBV6-5 to TRBJ2-3, with D perhaps TRBD2 (5 bases). The CDR3 consists of 16 residues. The V gene's germline CDR1 is MNHEY and CDR2 SVGAGI. V was cut by 2 bases and J by 4 bases, with 16 bases left in between. The CDR3 spells CASSYTRRVGADTQYF. CDR3 bases: TGTGCCAGCAGTTACACTAGGAGAGTCGGGGCAGATACGCAGTATTTT.

This clone has just a few counts. The genes are TRBV5-4 and TRBJ2-7; tentatively, D is TRBD2 (6 bases). The CDR3 spans 15 residues. Trimming took off 0 bases at V and 0 bases at J, with 10 bases between the two ends. Germline CDR1 reads SGHNT; CDR2 reads YYREEE (reference sequence). Here the CDR3 DNA reads TGTGCCAGCAGCTTGGGGGGACTTAGCTCCTACGAGCAGTACTTC. Amino acids: CASSLGGLSSYEQYF.

This clone has ten or more counts. The chain links TRBV7-9 to TRBJ2-7, with D possibly matching TRBD2 (6 bases). Trimming removed 3 bases at V and 4 bases at J, with 13 bases between. This CDR3 contains 14 residues. Germline lookup yields CDR1 SEHNR and CDR2 FQNEAQ (reference sequence). CDR3: CASSLGGREYEQYF. CDR3 coding DNA: TGTGCCAGCAGCTTGGGGGGTAGGGAATACGAGCAGTACTTC.

In its sample, this clone was seen a few times. The chain uses TRBV28 and TRBJ1-5; TRBD1 agrees at 7 bases. The germline CDR1 and CDR2 sequences are MDHEN and SYDVKM. CDR3 length: 17 residues. With 5 bases clipped from V and 2 bases from J, the junction kept 12 bases outside the gene matches. The CDR3 DNA reads as TGTGCCAGCAGTACCGCGGGGGGAGGGACAGGCAATCAGCCCCAGCATTTT. Its translation: CASSTAGGGTGNQPQHF.

This chain links TRBV4-1 with TRBJ1-2; D is unresolved. CDR1 is MGHRA, CDR2 YSYEKL, per germline. This CDR3 region has 12 residues. V lost 0 bases, J lost 8 bases, and 7 bases lay in between. The CDR3 DNA follows: TGCGCCAGCAGCCAAGATCGTCAAGGCTACACCTTC. Amino acid sequence: CASSQDRQGYTF.

The V and J genes are TRBV2 and TRBJ2-7; 9 nucleotides agree with TRBD2. Germline V gene sequence: CDR1 SNHLY, CDR2 FYNNEI. V shed 0 bases and J 2 bases; nucleotides not matched to a gene: 11. CDR3 length equals 18 residues. The CDR3 loop reads CASSEAETSGRPPYEQYF. CDR3 bases: TGTGCCAGCAGTGAAGCCGAGACTAGCGGCCGGCCTCCCTACGAGCAGTACTTC.

This clone occurred once. This chain links TRBV7-2 with TRBJ2-7; 9 bases fit TRBD2. J lost 6 bases, V lost 7 bases, and 10 bases had no gene match. Germline V lookup: CDR1 SGHTA, CDR2 FQGNSA. The CDR3 is 14 amino acids. The CDR3 region has the DNA TGTGCCAGCAACACGCGGGGGGGGGCTGCCGAGCAGTACTTC. Protein sequence: CASNTRGGAAEQYF.

The chain carries TRBV7-3 and TRBJ2-5, with D uncertain. The CDR3 length is 14 residues. Germline V lookup: CDR1 SGHTA, CDR2 FQGTGA. Trimming shortened V by 2 bases and J by 2 bases, and 9 bases separated the two germline ends. This CDR3 is CASSLSGGQETQYF. CDR3 coding DNA: TGTGCCAGCAGCTTATCAGGCGGTCAAGAGACCCAGTACTTC.

V is TRBV4-2 and J is TRBJ1-1, with no clear D. V lost 2 bases and J 0 bases, leaving 10 bases between the germline ends. Germline CDR1 LGHNA, CDR2 YNFKEQ. CDR3 length: 15 residues. CDR3 in DNA: TGTGCCAGCAGCCAAAACCAAGCCTTGAACACTGAAGCTTTCTTT. This translates into CASSQNQALNTEAFF.

This rearrangement joins TRBV7-2 to TRBJ2-3, with 8 bases fitting TRBD2. This CDR3 has 15 amino acids. Germline-derived CDR1 and CDR2 are SGHTA and FQGNSA. V was clipped by 1 base and J by 5 bases; unmatched bases: 5. The CDR3 DNA is TGTGCCAGCAGCTTAGGGTCGGGGGGGAAAGATACGCAGTATTTT. It encodes CASSLGSGGKDTQYF.

V is TRBV9 and J is TRBJ2-1, with 7 bases matching TRBD2. The CDR3 covers 14 residues. The germline gives CDR1 SGDLS, CDR2 YYNGEE. The ends lost 0 bases at V and 8 bases at J; junction bases unmatched: 5. In DNA form, the CDR3 reads TGTGCCAGCAGCGTAGGGGGAGGGACGCATGAGCAGTTCTTC. It is translated as CASSVGGGTHEQFF.

V usage is TRBV9 and J usage is TRBJ2-1; D gene ambiguous. CDR3 length equals 13 residues. CDR1 is SGDLS and CDR2 is YYNGEE in the germline V gene. The germline V and J ends were trimmed by 2 bases and 6 bases, with 9 bases remaining between them. DNA for the CDR3: TGTGCCAGCAGCGTTACCCCGGCCAATGAGCAGTTCTTC. This encodes CASSVTPANEQFF.

This chain links TRBV6-6 with TRBJ1-1; 9 nucleotides agree with TRBD1. Trimming removed 6 bases from V and 0 bases from J; junction bases left unmatched: 2. There are 14 residues in the CDR3. Germline values: CDR1 MNHNY, CDR2 SVGAGI (reference sequence). The CDR3 reads CASRGTGLNTEAFF. The CDR3 region has the DNA TGTGCCAGCAGGGGGACAGGGCTGAACACTGAAGCTTTCTTT.

V is TRBV29-1 and J is TRBJ2-5; 7 bases fit TRBD2. Germline-derived CDR1 and CDR2 are SQVTM and ANQGSEA. V lost 7 bases and J lost 1; bases outside the gene matches: 15. The CDR3 contains 16 residues. CDR3 residues: CSGLEWRETTQETQYF. CDR3 DNA: TGCAGCGGGCTTGAGTGGCGGGAGACCACCCAAGAGACCCAGTACTTC.

The chain combines TRBV7-9 with TRBJ1-1; D unresolved. Between the trimmed V and J ends, which lost 5 bases and 4 bases, there was a span of 14 bases. CDR3 length: 14 amino acids. CDR1 and CDR2 (germline): SEHNR, FQNEAQ (reference sequence). The CDR3 DNA sequence: TGTGCCAGCAGCACCTCACGGCAGGTCACTGAAGCTTTCTTT. It specifies CASSTSRQVTEAFF. Drawing the rest from reference TRBV7-9 and TRBJ1-1, the complete variable domain is DTGVSQNPRHKITKRGQNVTFRCDPISEHNRLYWYRQTLGQGPEFLTYFQNEAQLEKSRLLSDRFSAERPKGSFSTLEIQRTEQGDSAMYLCASSTSRQVTEAFFGQGTRLTVV.

A remark on this clone: Because the CDR3 is missing its conserved closing phenylalanine or tryptophan, this is likely a read error. The V call is TRBV7-9, the J call TRBJ1-1, with D tentatively TRBD1 (5 bases). V was pared by 3 bases and J by 4 bases, with 12 bases between. This CDR3 has 14 residues. Germline CDR1 and CDR2: SEHNR and FQNEAQ (reference sequence). The DNA for the CDR3 is TGTGCCAGCAGCTTTCAGGGAGGGGTCACTGAAGCTTTCCTT. Translated, it gives CASSFQGGVTEAFL.

J is TRBJ2-7 and V is TRBV5-1, with 11 bases matching TRBD1. Germline CDR1 SGHRS, CDR2 YFSETQ. V lost 3 bases to trimming and J lost 3 bases; unmatched junction nucleotides: 5. CDR3 size: 15 residues. The CDR3 DNA sequence: TGCGCCAGCAGCTACCCGGGACAGGGGGTCTACGAGCAGTACTTC. Its translation is CASSYPGQGVYEQYF.

The chain uses TRBV7-2 and TRBJ1-2; D not resolved. Germline V gene lookup returns CDR1 SGHTA and CDR2 FQGNSA. Trimming removed 3 bases at V and 4 bases at J, with 12 bases between. CDR3 length: 14 amino acids. CDR3 nucleotides: TGTGCCAGCAGCTTCCAGGCCGGAGGCTATGGCTACACCTTC. Its translation is CASSFQAGGYGYTF. The full variable domain, its missing parts supplied by reference TRBV7-2 and TRBJ1-2, is GAGVSQSPSNKVTEKGKDVELRCDPISGHTALYWYRQSLGQGLEFLIYFQGNSAPDKSGLPSDRFSAERTGGSVSTLTIQRTQQEDSAVYLCASSFQAGGYGYTFGSGTRLTVV.

The V and J genes are TRBV6-5 and TRBJ2-1, with D possibly TRBD2 on 7 matching bases. Germline lookup yields CDR1 MNHEY and CDR2 SVGAGI. V gave up 0 bases and J gave up 4 bases, with 10 bases separating them. The CDR3 runs 15 residues. The CDR3 loop reads CASSYSGGAYNEQFF. CDR3 sequence (DNA): TGTGCCAGCAGTTACTCTGGGGGGGCTTACAATGAGCAGTTCTTC.

This clone was seen just once. V and J are TRBV13 and TRBJ2-7; D possibly matches TRBD1 or TRBD2 (5 bases each). Between the trimmed V and J ends, which lost 5 bases and 3 bases, there was a span of 17 bases. The germline gives CDR1 PRHDT, CDR2 FYEKMQ (reference sequence). This CDR3 is built from 15 residues. CDR3 coding DNA: TGTGCCAGCAGCCTTTTTCGGGACGGGCACTACGAGCAGTACTTC. Translating it yields CASSLFRDGHYEQYF.

The rearrangement joins TRBV14 to TRBJ2-2; D may correspond to TRBD1 or TRBD2 (5 bases each). The CDR3 contains 15 residues. Deletions cut 6 bases from V and 5 bases from J, with 16 bases between. The germline gives CDR1 SGHDN, CDR2 FVKESK. The CDR3 region is CASSPGASRTGELFF. The CDR3 DNA reads TGTGCCAGCAGTCCCGGGGCGTCGAGGACCGGGGAGCTGTTTTTT.

This sequence joins TRBV7-9 and TRBJ2-7; D may match TRBD1 or TRBD2 (6 bases each). This CDR3 has 13 amino acids. V was clipped by 6 bases and J by 5 bases, with 14 bases between them. CDR1 SEHNR and CDR2 FQNEAQ come from the germline V gene (reference sequence). CDR3 region: CASSPGAGHEQYF. The CDR3 DNA is TGTGCCAGCAGTCCGGGGGCTGGTCACGAGCAGTACTTC.

The J gene is TRBJ1-3, the V gene TRBV5-1; possible D gene TRBD1, 5 bases. V shed 0 bases and J shed 1 base, with 14 bases lying between them. Germline CDR1 and CDR2: SGHRS and YFSETQ. The CDR3 runs to 17 residues. In nucleotides, the CDR3 is TGCGCCAGCAGCTTGGAGGGGACCGTGGTTTCTGGAAACACCATATATTTT. Protein sequence: CASSLEGTVVSGNTIYF. Full variable domain (missing parts from reference TRBV5-1 and TRBJ1-3): KAGVTQTPRYLIKTRGQQVTLSCSPISGHRSVSWYQQTPGQGLQFLFEYFSETQRNKGNFPGRFSGRQFSNSRSEMNVSTLELGDSALYLCASSLEGTVVSGNTIYFGEGSWLTVV.